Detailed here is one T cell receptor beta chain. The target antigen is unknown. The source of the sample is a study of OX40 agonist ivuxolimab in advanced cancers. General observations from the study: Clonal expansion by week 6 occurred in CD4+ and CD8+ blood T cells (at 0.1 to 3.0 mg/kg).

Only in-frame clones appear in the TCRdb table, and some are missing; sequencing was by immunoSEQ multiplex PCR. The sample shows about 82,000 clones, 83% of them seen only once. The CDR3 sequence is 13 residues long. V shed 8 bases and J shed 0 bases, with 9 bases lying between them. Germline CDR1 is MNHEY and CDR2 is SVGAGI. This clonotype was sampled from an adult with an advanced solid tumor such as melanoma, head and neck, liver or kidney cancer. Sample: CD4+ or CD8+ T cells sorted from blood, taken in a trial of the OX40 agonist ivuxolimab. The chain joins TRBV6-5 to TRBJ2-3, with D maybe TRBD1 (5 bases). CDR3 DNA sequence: TGTGCCAGCGGGGCGCCTAGCACAGATACGCAGTATTTT. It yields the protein CASGAPSTDTQYF.